This TCR beta chain was documented in a study of T cells after yellow fever vaccination. For TCR, cDNA came from 5'RACE template switching, which added a universal primer site and UMIs. TCRdb independently ran MiXCR on the 5' RACE reads; one entry per CDR3 protein. Found here are around 550,000 distinct CDR3 sequences, 15% to 20% of them singletons; the top ten hold roughly an eighth. V lost 3 bases to trimming and J lost 5 bases; unmatched junction nucleotides: 6. Germline V gene lookup returns CDR1 KGHDR and CDR2 SFDVKD. The CDR3 runs 15 residues. The clonotype originates from a man under 40 who received the YFV17D yellow fever vaccine. This chain links TRBV24-1 with TRBJ2-3; 8 bases align to TRBD1. Sequenced here: PBMCs, sampled 15 days after the yellow fever booster vaccination. The CDR3 DNA reads as TGTGCCACCAGTGATCCAGGGGGCAGCGGAGATACGCAGTATTTT. Translating it yields CATSDPGGSGDTQYF.